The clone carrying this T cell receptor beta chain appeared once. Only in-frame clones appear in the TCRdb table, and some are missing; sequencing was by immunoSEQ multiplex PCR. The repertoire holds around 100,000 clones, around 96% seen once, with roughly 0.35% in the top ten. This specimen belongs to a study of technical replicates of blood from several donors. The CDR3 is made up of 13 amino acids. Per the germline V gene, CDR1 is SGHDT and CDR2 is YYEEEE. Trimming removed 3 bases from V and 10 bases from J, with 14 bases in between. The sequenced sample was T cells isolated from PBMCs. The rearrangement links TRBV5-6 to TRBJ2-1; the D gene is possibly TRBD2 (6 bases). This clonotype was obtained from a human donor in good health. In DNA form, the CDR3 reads TGTGCCAGCAGCTCGGCGGGGCTGAGGGAGCAGTTCTTC. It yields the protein CASSSAGLREQFF.